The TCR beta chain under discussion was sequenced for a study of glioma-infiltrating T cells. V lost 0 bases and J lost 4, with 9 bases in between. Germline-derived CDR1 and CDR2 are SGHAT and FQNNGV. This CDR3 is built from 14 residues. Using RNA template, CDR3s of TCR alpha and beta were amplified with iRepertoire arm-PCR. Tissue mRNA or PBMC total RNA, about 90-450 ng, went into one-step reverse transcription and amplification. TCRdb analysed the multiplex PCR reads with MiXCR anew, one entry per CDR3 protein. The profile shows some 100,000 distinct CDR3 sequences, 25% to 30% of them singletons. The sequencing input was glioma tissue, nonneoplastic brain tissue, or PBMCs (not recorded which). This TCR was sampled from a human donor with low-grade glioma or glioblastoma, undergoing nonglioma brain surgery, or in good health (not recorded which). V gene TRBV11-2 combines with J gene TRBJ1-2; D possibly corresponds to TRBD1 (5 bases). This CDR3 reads CASSLERDGYGYTF. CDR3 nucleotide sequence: TGTGCCAGCAGCTTAGAGCGGGACGGCTATGGCTACACCTTC.